Described below is a single TCR beta chain sequence and its context. What it recognizes is unknown. Other DNA sequences from this sample encode an identical CDR3 as well. The data stem from a study of beta chain features in type 1 diabetes. All of the isolated RNA was reverse transcribed, so expressed TCRB transcripts were sequenced. Assay: immunoSEQ multiplex PCR; the TCRdb copy retains only in-frame clones and omits some. The sample includes about 650,000 clones, about an eighth of them seen just once. General observations from the study: Researchers report that Type 1 diabetes patients had moderately but significantly shorter TCRB CDR3s across all four CD4+ subsets.

The sequence came from a man under 40 with type 1 diabetes. Specimen: naive CD4+ T cells from blood.

The CDR3 DNA reads TGCAGCGTTGGAGGTACCGGGGAGCTGTTTTTT. This codes for CSVGGTGELFF. The chain combines TRBV29-1 with TRBJ2-2; the D is unclear. Per germline, CDR1 SQVTM and CDR2 ANQGSEA. This CDR3 comprises 11 residues. Trimming removed 4 bases from V and 5 bases from J, with 5 bases in between.